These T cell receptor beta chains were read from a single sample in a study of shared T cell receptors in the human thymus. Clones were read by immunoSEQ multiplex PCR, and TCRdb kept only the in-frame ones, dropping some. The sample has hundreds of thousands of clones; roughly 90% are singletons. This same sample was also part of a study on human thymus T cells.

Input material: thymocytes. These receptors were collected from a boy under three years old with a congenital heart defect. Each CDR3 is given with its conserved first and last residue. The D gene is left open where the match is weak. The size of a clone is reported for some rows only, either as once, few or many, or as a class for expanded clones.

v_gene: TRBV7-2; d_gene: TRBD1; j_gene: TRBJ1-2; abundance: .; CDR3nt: TGTGCCAGCAGCCCAAGACAGGGGGGTAACTATGGCTACACCTTC; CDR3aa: CASSPRQGGNYGYTF
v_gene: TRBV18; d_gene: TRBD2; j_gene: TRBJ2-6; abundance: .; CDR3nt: TGTGCCAGCTCACGCATGACTAGCGGGATGTCCAAGGGTGGGGCCAACGTCCTGACTTTC; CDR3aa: CASSRMTSGMSKGGANVLTF
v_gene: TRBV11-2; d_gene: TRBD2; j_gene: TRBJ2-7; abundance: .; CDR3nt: TGTGCCAGCAGCTCGAGCCCAAAGCGGGAGGGGCCCTACGAGCAGTACTTC; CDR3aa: CASSSSPKREGPYEQYF
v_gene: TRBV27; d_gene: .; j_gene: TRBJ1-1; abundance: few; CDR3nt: TGTGCCAGCAGTTTATCGTGGGGCCTGGGTACTGAAGCTTTCTTT; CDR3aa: CASSLSWGLGTEAFF
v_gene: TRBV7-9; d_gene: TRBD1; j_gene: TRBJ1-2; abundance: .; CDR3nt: TGTGCCAGCAGCTTAACAGGGGGCGGCTACACCTTC; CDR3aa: CASSLTGGGYTF
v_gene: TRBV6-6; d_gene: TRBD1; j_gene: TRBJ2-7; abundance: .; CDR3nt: TGTGCCAGCACCACTGACAGGGGTTACGAGCAGTACTTC; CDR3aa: CASTTDRGYEQYF
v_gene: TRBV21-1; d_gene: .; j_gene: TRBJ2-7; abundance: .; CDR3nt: TGTGCCAGCCTGAAACGGACTGGATACGAGCAGTACTTC; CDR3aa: CASLKRTGYEQYF
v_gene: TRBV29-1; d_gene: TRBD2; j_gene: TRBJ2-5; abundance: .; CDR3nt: TGCAGCGTTGTGTCTCTAGCGGGAGGAGAGACCCAGTACTTC; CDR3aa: CSVVSLAGGETQYF
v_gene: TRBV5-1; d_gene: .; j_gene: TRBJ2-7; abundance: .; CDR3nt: TGCGCCAGCAGCTTGGCCGGACAGTCCGGCGAGCAGTACTTC; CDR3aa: CASSLAGQSGEQYF
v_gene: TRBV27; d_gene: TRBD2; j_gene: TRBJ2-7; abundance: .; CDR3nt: TGTGCCAGCAGTGAGACAACCTCTAGCGGGAGGGCCAACGAGCAGTACTTC; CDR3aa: CASSETTSSGRANEQYF
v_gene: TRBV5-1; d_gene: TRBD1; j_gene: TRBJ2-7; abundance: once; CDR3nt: TGCGCCAGCCTTGCCGGGACAGGGGGCAGGTACGAGCAGTACTTC; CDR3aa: CASLAGTGGRYEQYF
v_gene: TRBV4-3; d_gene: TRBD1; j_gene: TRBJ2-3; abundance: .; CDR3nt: TGCGCCAGCAGCCGGAGACCCGGGACAGGGTTGTATTTT; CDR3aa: CASSRRPGTGLYF
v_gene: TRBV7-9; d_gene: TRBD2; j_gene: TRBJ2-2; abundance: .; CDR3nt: TGTGCCAGCAGCTCCGAGCTAGCGGGGGAGGTAACCGGGGAGCTGTTTTTT; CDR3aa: CASSSELAGEVTGELFF
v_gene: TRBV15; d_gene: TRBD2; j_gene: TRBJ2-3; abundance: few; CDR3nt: TGTGCCACCAGCACAGTCGCGGGAGAAAGCACAGATACGCAGTATTTT; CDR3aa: CATSTVAGESTDTQYF
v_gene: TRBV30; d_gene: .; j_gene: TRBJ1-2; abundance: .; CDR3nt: TGTGCCGGCGGGATTTGGCTCTATGGCTACACCTTC; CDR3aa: CAGGIWLYGYTF
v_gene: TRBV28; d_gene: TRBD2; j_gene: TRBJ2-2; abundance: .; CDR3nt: TGTGCCAGCAGTCCTAGCGGGAGGGCCCCCACCGGGGAGCTGTTTTTT; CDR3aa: CASSPSGRAPTGELFF
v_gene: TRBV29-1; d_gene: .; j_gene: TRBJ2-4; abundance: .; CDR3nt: TGCAGCGTCCTAAACTGGCAGGGGGAGGCTTTAGCCAAAAACATTCAGTACTTC; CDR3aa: CSVLNWQGEALAKNIQYF
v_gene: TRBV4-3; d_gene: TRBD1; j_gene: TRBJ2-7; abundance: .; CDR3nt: TGCGCCAGCAGCCCCCACCCATTATCGGGACAGATTTCCTACGAGCAGTACTTC; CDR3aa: CASSPHPLSGQISYEQYF
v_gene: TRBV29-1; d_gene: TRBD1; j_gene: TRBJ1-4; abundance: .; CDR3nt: TGCAGCGTCAAGTCCCGGGACAGCGAAGAAAAACTGTTTTTT; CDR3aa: CSVKSRDSEEKLFF
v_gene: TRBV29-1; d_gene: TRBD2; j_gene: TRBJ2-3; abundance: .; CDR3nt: TGCAGCGTCCCGACTAGCGGGGGGACAGATACGCAGTATTTT; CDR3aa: CSVPTSGGTDTQYF
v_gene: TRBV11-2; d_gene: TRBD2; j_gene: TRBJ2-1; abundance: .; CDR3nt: TGTGCCAGCAGCCTCCCAGTTCTGCGGGGACTAGCGGGAGTCGGTGAGCAGTTCTTC; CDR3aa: CASSLPVLRGLAGVGEQFF
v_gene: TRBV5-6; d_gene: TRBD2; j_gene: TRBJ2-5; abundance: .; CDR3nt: TGTGCCAGCAGCTTGGGGCCCCGACTAGCGGGAGTTCTAACAGAGACCCAGTACTTC; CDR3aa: CASSLGPRLAGVLTETQYF
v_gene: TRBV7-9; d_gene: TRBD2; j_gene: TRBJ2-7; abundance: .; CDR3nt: TGTGCCAGCAGCTTAAATGCTAGCGGCAACTACGAGCAGTACTTC; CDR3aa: CASSLNASGNYEQYF
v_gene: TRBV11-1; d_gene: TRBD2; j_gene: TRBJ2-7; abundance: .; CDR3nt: TGTGCCAGCAGCCCCTGGGGCGGGAGGAGGACCTACGAGCAGTACTTC; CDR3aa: CASSPWGGRRTYEQYF
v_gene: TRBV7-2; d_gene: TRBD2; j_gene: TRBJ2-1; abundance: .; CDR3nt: TGTGCCAGCAGTTACCGCGGGACTAGCGGGTCCGATGAGCAGTTCTTC; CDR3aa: CASSYRGTSGSDEQFF
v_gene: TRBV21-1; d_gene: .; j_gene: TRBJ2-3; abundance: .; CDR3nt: TGTGCCAGCAGCCACGGGGGGTCCTCCACAGATACGCAGTATTTT; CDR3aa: CASSHGGSSTDTQYF
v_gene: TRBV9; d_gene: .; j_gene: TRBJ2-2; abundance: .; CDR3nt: TGTGCCAGCAGCCCCCTACGTACCGGGGAGCTGTTTTTT; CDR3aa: CASSPLRTGELFF
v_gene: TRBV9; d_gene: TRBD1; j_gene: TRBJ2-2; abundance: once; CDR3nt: TGTGCCAGCAGCCCTACACAGGGGGCCGGGGAGCTGTTTTTT; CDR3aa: CASSPTQGAGELFF
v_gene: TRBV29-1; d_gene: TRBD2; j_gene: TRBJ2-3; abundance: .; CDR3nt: TGCAGCGTTGAGAGTCGGGGGAGGGCCTGCACAGATACGCAGTATTTT; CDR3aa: CSVESRGRACTDTQYF
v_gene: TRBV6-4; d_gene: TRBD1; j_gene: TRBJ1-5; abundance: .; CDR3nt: TGTGCCAGCAGTGACTCGAAGCAGGGGGAGAATAGCAATCAGCCCCAGCATTTT; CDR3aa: CASSDSKQGENSNQPQHF
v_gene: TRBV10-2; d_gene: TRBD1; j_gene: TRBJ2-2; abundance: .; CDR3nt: TGCGCCAGCAGTGAGTTGGGACAGGGGACCGGGGAGCTGTTTTTT; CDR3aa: CASSELGQGTGELFF
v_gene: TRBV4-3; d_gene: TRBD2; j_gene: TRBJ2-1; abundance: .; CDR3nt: TGCGCCAGCAGCCCCAGAACTAGCGGGAGACCCAATGAGCAGTTCTTC; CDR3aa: CASSPRTSGRPNEQFF
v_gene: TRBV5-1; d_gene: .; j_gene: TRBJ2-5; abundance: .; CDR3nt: TGCGCCAGCAGCTTGTCAGGGGGGGAGACCCAGTACTTC; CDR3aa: CASSLSGGETQYF
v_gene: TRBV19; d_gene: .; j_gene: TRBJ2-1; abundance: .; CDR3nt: TGTGCCAGTAGTACGGGCAATGAGCAGTTCTTC; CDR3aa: CASSTGNEQFF
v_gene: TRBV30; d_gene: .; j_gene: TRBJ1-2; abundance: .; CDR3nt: TGTGCCTGGAGTGTCTCTAGCTATGGCTACACCTTC; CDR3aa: CAWSVSSYGYTF
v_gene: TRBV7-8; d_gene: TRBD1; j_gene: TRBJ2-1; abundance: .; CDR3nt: TGTGCCAGCAGCTTAGCTTTAAGCGGACAGGGAGTTGGTACCAATGAGCAGTTCTTC; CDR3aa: CASSLALSGQGVGTNEQFF
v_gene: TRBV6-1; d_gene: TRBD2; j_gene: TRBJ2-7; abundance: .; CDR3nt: TGTGCCAGCAGTGAACAGGCGCGGGAGGTCCCCTACGAGCAGTACTTC; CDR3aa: CASSEQAREVPYEQYF
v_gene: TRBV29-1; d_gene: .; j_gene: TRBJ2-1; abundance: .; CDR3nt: TGCAGCGGTTCCCCCTTTTGCGGGAAGAGGAATGAGCAGTTCTTC; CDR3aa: CSGSPFCGKRNEQFF
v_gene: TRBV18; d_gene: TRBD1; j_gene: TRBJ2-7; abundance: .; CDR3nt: TGTGCCAGCTCACCACCGCGGACAGGGGGGCTTGACGAGCAGTACTTC; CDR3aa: CASSPPRTGGLDEQYF
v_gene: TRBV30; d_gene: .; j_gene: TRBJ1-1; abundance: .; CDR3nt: TGTGCCTGGACTCCCAACGGGGGGGCCCCTGAAGCTTTCTTT; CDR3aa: CAWTPNGGAPEAFF
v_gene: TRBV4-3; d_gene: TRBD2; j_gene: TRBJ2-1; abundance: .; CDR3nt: TGCGCCAGCAGCCAAGAACTAGGAGGACTAGCTATCAATGAGCAGTTCTTC; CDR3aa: CASSQELGGLAINEQFF